This T cell receptor (beta chain) was retrieved from a study of shared clonotypes between healthy human individuals. About the research overall: The donor pool was made up of two women and a few men aged 18 to 49.

At the deep level, the assay was run. Authors' methods: From ImmunoSEQ came sequences covering only the junction and carrying no quality scores, so filtering differed. Assay: immunoSEQ multiplex PCR; the TCRdb copy retains only in-frame clones and omits some. V and J calls plus clone size are reproduced from that table; the DNA served to infer D and trimming. The sample gives hundreds of thousands of clones, about two thirds of which show up once; roughly 1.8% is in the top ten. The sample consisted of memory CD4+ T cells sorted from blood. Stated subset: CD45RA-negative fraction. The source of this sequence is a woman aged 25 to 39 in good health.

The DNA of the CDR3 is TGTGCCAGCAGCTTGGGTCTAGTCGGCGAGCAGTACTTC. Its translation is CASSLGLVGEQYF. This chain uses TRBV5-5 with TRBJ2-7; D unresolved. Germline V gene data show CDR1 as SGHKS and CDR2 as YYEKEE (reference sequence). The CDR3 has 13 amino acids. V lost 0 bases and J lost 6, with 10 bases in between.